This entry lists 14 T cell receptor beta chains sequenced from one sample in a study of blood T cell repertoires in COVID-19. Data came from immunoSEQ multiplex PCR; TCRdb stores just in-frame clones and leaves some out. The sample lists about 240,000 clones; 83% were seen once. Sequencing input: PBMCs or T cells enriched from blood (not recorded which). Receptors originate from a woman aged 35 to 49 who had been exposed to COVID-19.

CDR3 in DNA: TGTGCCAGCAGTTTAGGTGGTCAGGGCTCCTACGAGCAGTACTTC. It encodes CASSLGGQGSYEQYF. The chain combines TRBV28 with TRBJ2-7, with D maybe TRBD1 (5 bases). The CDR3 has 15 residues. From germline, CDR1 is MDHEN and CDR2 SYDVKM. With 2 bases removed from V and 0 bases from J, the gap between germline ends came to 11 bases.

The DNA for the CDR3 is TGCAGCGTTTACCGACAGGGCAATGAGCAGTTCTTC. Translation: CSVYRQGNEQFF. The rearrangement uses TRBV29-1 and TRBJ2-7; TRBD1 agrees at 7 bases. The J call may be mistaken, given a closer DNA end match to TRBJ2-1. Looked up from germline, CDR1 is SQVTM and CDR2 is ANQGSEA. The CDR3 extends over 12 amino acids.

This clone was picked up a small number of times. The chain recombines TRBV5-4 with TRBJ1-6; a possible D gene is TRBD1 (6 bases). The V end was cut by 2 bases, the J end by 6 bases, with 9 bases between. CDR3 size: 14 residues. The germline gives CDR1 SGHNT, CDR2 YYREEE (reference sequence). The CDR3 spells CASSLTGINSPLHF. Here the CDR3 DNA reads TGTGCCAGCAGCTTAACAGGGATTAATTCACCCCTCCACTTT.

This chain joins TRBV5-1 and TRBJ1-5; 7 bases match TRBD1. With 4 bases clipped from V and 5 bases from J, the junction kept 3 bases outside the gene matches. This CDR3 is 13 amino acids long. Germline V gene sequence: CDR1 SGHRS, CDR2 YFSETQ. The DNA for the CDR3 is TGCGCCAGCAGCGGGGGGACAGATCAGCCCCAGCATTTT. The encoded protein is CASSGGTDQPQHF.

This clone was detected only a few times. This sequence joins TRBV4-2 and TRBJ1-2; TRBD1 aligns across 8 bases. CDR3 length equals 15 residues. Per the germline V gene, CDR1 is LGHNA and CDR2 is YNFKEQ. The trim removed 1 base at V and 2 bases at J, leaving 3 bases unmatched. The CDR3 bases are TGTGCCAGCAGCCAAGCCGGACAGGGAAACTATGGCTACACCTTC. Its translation is CASSQAGQGNYGYTF.

The table lists this clone with a count of one. The J gene is TRBJ1-4, the V gene TRBV11-2; TRBD1 matches at 7 bases. Germline V CDR1 and CDR2: SGHAT, FQNNGV. The CDR3 consists of 13 residues. Germline trimming cut 3 bases from V and 6 bases from J; bases unmatched to any gene: 1. DNA for the CDR3: TGTGCCAGCAGCTTTACAGGGGATGAAAAACTGTTTTTT. As protein: CASSFTGDEKLFF.

This clone was detected a few times. The chain uses TRBV10-2 and TRBJ2-7; 8 nucleotides line up with TRBD2. The CDR3 is 15 residues long. V was pared by 0 bases and J by 7 bases, with 8 bases of the junction left unmatched. The germline V gene encodes CDR1 WSHSY and CDR2 SAAADI. Here the CDR3 DNA reads TGCGCCAGCAGTGAGTCTCGGGAGGGGGGCTGGGAGCAGTACTTC. Its protein is CASSESREGGWEQYF.

This chain joins TRBV27 and TRBJ2-3; TRBD2 matches at 8 bases. Germline V gene lookup returns CDR1 MNHEY and CDR2 SMNVEV (reference sequence). The CDR3 length is 15 residues. Trimming took 6 bases from V and 0 from J; bases not matched to a gene: 5. The CDR3 sequence: CASRPAGASTDTQYF. In nucleotides, the CDR3 is TGTGCCAGCAGGCCAGCGGGGGCTAGCACAGATACGCAGTATTTT.

The chain joins TRBV5-1 to TRBJ1-1; D uncertain. The V and J ends lost 0 bases and 1 base respectively, with 13 bases between them. Germline assignment: CDR1 SGHRS and CDR2 YFSETQ. The CDR3 is 16 amino acids. DNA for the CDR3: TGCGCCAGCAGCTTGGGACGCGGAGCGACGAACACTGAAGCTTTCTTT. Protein sequence: CASSLGRGATNTEAFF. The complete variable domain, with remaining parts taken from reference TRBV5-1 and TRBJ1-1, reads KAGVTQTPRYLIKTRGQQVTLSCSPISGHRSVSWYQQTPGQGLQFLFEYFSETQRNKGNFPGRFSGRQFSNSRSEMNVSTLELGDSALYLCASSLGRGATNTEAFFGQGTRLTVV.

Concerning this clone: The junction shows a germline mismatch at one end, possibly a read error. The chain carries TRBV7-7 and TRBJ2-2, with a tentative D call TRBD1 (6 bases). The germline V gene encodes CDR1 SSHAT and CDR2 FNYEAQ (reference sequence). CDR3 size: 15 residues. In nucleotides, the CDR3 is TGTGCTAGCAGCTTAGTGGCAGGGGTTACCGGGGAGCTGTTTTTT. It translates to CASSLVAGVTGELFF.

The CDR3 here is CASSYTGFEQYF. CDR3 nucleotides: TGTGCCAGCAGCTACACAGGTTTCGAGCAGTACTTC. J is TRBJ2-7 and V is TRBV7-9, with a tentative D call TRBD1 (5 bases). From germline, CDR1 is SEHNR and CDR2 FQNEAQ (reference sequence). Trimming pared 4 bases from V and 6 bases from J, leaving 10 bases between. CDR3 length equals 12 residues.

The chain couples TRBV24-1 to TRBJ1-1, with 7 nucleotides matching TRBD1. Trimming cost V 3 bases and J 11 bases; bases outside gene matches: 5. This CDR3 region has 12 residues. Germline CDR1 reads KGHDR; CDR2 reads SFDVKD. CDR3 sequence (DNA): TGTGCCACCAGTGATCTCACAGGGGCGGCTTTCTTT. It is translated as CATSDLTGAAFF.

The chain is built from TRBV27 and TRBJ2-5; 7 bases fit TRBD2. The CDR3 covers 16 residues. Germline V gene sequence: CDR1 MNHEY, CDR2 SMNVEV (reference sequence). With V trimmed by 6 bases and J by 0 bases, 10 bases remained unmatched. The DNA of the CDR3 is TGTGCCAGCAGAAAGAGAGCGGGGCCTAACCAAGAGACCCAGTACTTC. Translated: CASRKRAGPNQETQYF.

The V gene is TRBV7-9, the J gene TRBJ1-2; D unresolved. The ends were cut back, 5 bases at V and 8 bases at J, with 12 bases in the middle. CDR3 length: 12 amino acids. Germline CDR1 is SEHNR and CDR2 is FQNEAQ (reference sequence). The CDR3 coding sequence is TGTGCCAGCAGCCTAATAAAGCGAGGCTACACCTTC. It encodes CASSLIKRGYTF.